A selection of T cell receptor beta chains follows, all from one sample in a study of cytomegalovirus exposure and HLA in healthy donors. The assay was immunoSEQ multiplex PCR, and TCRdb's table has in-frame clones only and misses some. This table has approximately 220,000 clones, 80% to 90% appearing once. The sample comprised PBMCs. These receptors were taken from a man aged 25-45 years in good health and CMV-seronegative. The CDR3 runs from the conserved cysteine through the conserved F or W. A D gene is named only where the DNA matches it firmly. Clone size, where shown, is once, few, many, or a class for clones that have expanded.

>TRBV7-2|.|.|TRBJ2-7
TGTGCCAGCAGCTTAGCGGGGGGGGCCTCCTACGAGCAGTACTTC
CASSLAGGASYEQYF
>TRBV15|.|.|TRBJ2-5
TGTGCGACCGGGCGGGGCAAAGAGACCCAGTACTTC
CATGRGKETQYF
>TRBV6-5|.|.|TRBJ2-5
TGTGCCAGCAGTTGGACAGTACAAGAGACCCAGTACTTC
CASSWTVQETQYF
>TRBV6-1|.|.|TRBJ1-4
TGTGCCAGCAGTGGGGTGGGCGGGGAAAAACTGTTTTTT
CASSGVGGEKLFF
>TRBV5-8|.|once|TRBJ1-2
TGTGCCAGCAGCTTGATTTCGCTAGTGGGGAGAAACTATGGCTACACCTTC
CASSLISLVGRNYGYTF
>TRBV7-9|.|.|TRBJ2-1
TGTGCCAGCACCCCGAGCGCCTACAATGAGCAGTTCTTC
CASTPSAYNEQFF
>TRBV7-2|TRBD1|.|TRBJ2-2
TGTGCCAGCACCCCGGGACAGGCGAACACCGGGGAGCTGTTTTTT
CASTPGQANTGELFF
>TRBV11-2|TRBD1|.|TRBJ1-3
TGTGCCAGCAGCCTATTCACAGGGGCTGGAAACACCATATATTTT
CASSLFTGAGNTIYF
>TRBV7-9|TRBD2|.|TRBJ2-7
TGTGCCAGCAGCACCACTAGCGGGGGGGCCTTTGAGTACGAGCAGTACTTC
CASSTTSGGAFEYEQYF
>TRBV2|.|.|TRBJ2-2
TGTGCCAGCAGCGAGACAGGAAACACCGGGGAGCTGTTTTTT
CASSETGNTGELFF
>TRBV7-2|TRBD1|once|TRBJ1-6
TGTGCCAGCAGCCCTGACAGGGTGAGGGGTTATCCTAATTCACCCCTCCACTTT
CASSPDRVRGYPNSPLHF
>TRBV6-6|.|few|TRBJ2-7
TGTGCCAGCAGTTTTTACGGGGAATCAACTTACTACGAGCAGTACTTC
CASSFYGESTYYEQYF
>TRBV11-2|.|.|TRBJ2-5
TGTGCCAGCAGCTTAGGGGACACCTGGGGGGAGACCCAGTACTTC
CASSLGDTWGETQYF
>TRBV5-4|.|few|TRBJ1-1
TGTGCCAGCAGCGTCTCGTTACAGGTTGAAGCTTTCTTT
CASSVSLQVEAFF
>TRBV4-3|TRBD2|.|TRBJ2-1
TGCGCCAGCAGTCCGGGGGGGGGATCCTACAATGAGCAGTTCTTC
CASSPGGGSYNEQFF
>TRBV28|.|.|TRBJ1-1
TGTGCCAGCAGTTTGTACCGGGACAAAATCGCACGGGCTTTCTTT
CASSLYRDKIARAFF
>TRBV19|.|.|TRBJ2-1
TGTGCCAGCGCAGGGGAGCCTATCAATGAGCAGTTCTTC
CASAGEPINEQFF
>TRBV28|.|.|TRBJ2-7
TGTGCCAGCAGTTTATGGGGCCAGAACTACGAGCAGTACTTC
CASSLWGQNYEQYF
>TRBV15|.|.|TRBJ2-7
TGTGCCACCAGCAGAGCTCTCAGGGGATACGAGCAGTACTTC
CATSRALRGYEQYF
>TRBV5-6|TRBD1|few|TRBJ1-2
TGTGCCAGCAGCCCTAGGACAGGGTTGTACTATGGCTACACCTTC
CASSPRTGLYYGYTF
>TRBV5-4|TRBD2|few|TRBJ2-1
TGTGCCAGCAGCGATTCTAGCGGCGTCTACAATGAGCAGTTCTTC
CASSDSSGVYNEQFF
>TRBV5-4|.|.|TRBJ1-1
TGTGCCAGCAGCCCGGGAGGGACTGAAGCTTTCTTT
CASSPGGTEAFF
>TRBV6-6|.|.|TRBJ1-6
TGTGCCAGCAGGGCCGACAGTGGAGCACCCCTCCACTTT
CASRADSGAPLHF
>TRBV4-3|TRBD2|.|TRBJ2-7
TGCGCCAGCAGCCGGGCTAGCGGGACCTACGAGCAGTACTTC
CASSRASGTYEQYF
>TRBV7-9|TRBD1|.|TRBJ1-3
TGTGCCAGCAGCTTCGGGTCCCCAGGGGGACAAGGAAACACCATATATTTT
CASSFGSPGGQGNTIYF
>TRBV29-1|TRBD2|few|TRBJ2-1
TGCAGCGTTGGGACTAGCATGAATGAGCAGTTCTTC
CSVGTSMNEQFF
>TRBV2|TRBD1|.|TRBJ1-6
TGTGCCAGCAGTGGACAGGGTAATTCACCCCTCCACTTT
CASSGQGNSPLHF
>TRBV11-2|.|.|TRBJ1-6
TGTGCCAGCAGCTTGGGGCAGGTCTCCTATAATTCACCCCTCCACTTT
CASSLGQVSYNSPLHF
>TRBV7-9|.|.|TRBJ2-5
TGTGCCAGCAGCCCCACAGAGCCTTGGGAGACCCAGTACTTC
CASSPTEPWETQYF
>TRBV9|TRBD1|.|TRBJ1-1
TGTGCCAGCGGCGACATGGGACGGGGACAGACTGAAGCTTTCTTT
CASGDMGRGQTEAFF
>TRBV11-3|.|once|TRBJ1-4
TGTGCCAGCAGCTCAGGGCATAATGAAAAACTGTTTTTT
CASSSGHNEKLFF
>TRBV9|.|.|TRBJ2-5
TGTGCCAGCAGCGTAGATCCGGGAGAGACCCAGTACTTC
CASSVDPGETQYF
>TRBV2|.|.|TRBJ2-7
TGTGCCAGCCGGGACACCAGACTGGGGTCCTACGAGCAGTACTTC
CASRDTRLGSYEQYF
>TRBV7-2|TRBD2|.|TRBJ2-7
TGTGCCAGCAGCAGGACTAGCGGGGGGGCACCTTCCTACGAGCAGTACTTC
CASSRTSGGAPSYEQYF
>TRBV7-6|TRBD2|once|TRBJ2-1
TGTGCCAGCGGGGCTAGCGGGGGGGCGAGTGAGCAGTTCTTC
CASGASGGASEQFF
>TRBV7-3|TRBD1|.|TRBJ1-1
TGTGCCAGCAGCCGCGCGGGACAGCTGAACACTGAAGCTTTCTTT
CASSRAGQLNTEAFF
>TRBV6-5|TRBD1|.|TRBJ2-7
TGTGCCAGCAGCCTCGGGACAGGGGGTTACGAGCAGTACTTC
CASSLGTGGYEQYF
>TRBV29-1|.|.|TRBJ2-3
TGCAGCGCCCCCTCAGGGTATACGCAGTATTTT
CSAPSGYTQYF
>TRBV28|TRBD1|once|TRBJ1-6
TGTGCCAGCAGCCGATCAGGGACAGGGGCTTCACCCCTCCACTTT
CASSRSGTGASPLHF
>TRBV5-6|.|.|TRBJ2-3
TGTGCCAGCAGCTTCAATTGGGCAGGGCACACCTCTAGCACAGATACGCAGTATTTT
CASSFNWAGHTSSTDTQYF
>TRBV5-6|.|.|TRBJ1-2
TGTGCCAGCAGCTCACCTACAGGGCCCGATGGCTACACCTTC
CASSSPTGPDGYTF
>TRBV28|TRBD1|once|TRBJ1-6
TGTGCCAGCAGTTTGGCGGGGACAGGAGGATTTTCACCCCTCCACTTT
CASSLAGTGGFSPLHF